Below, 21 T cell receptor beta chains from the same sample are listed, as sequenced in a study of TIL therapy for anti-PD-1-resistant metastatic lung cancer. Time point given: pre-treatment sample, taken before nivolumab and TIL therapy. Tumor tissue came from excised metastases, mostly pleural nodules or supraclavicular lymph nodes. The libraries were made with immunoSEQ v3. The table came from immunoSEQ multiplex PCR; TCRdb's copy has only in-frame clones and leaves some out. The sample shows 9,500 to 15,000 clones, approximately 52% of them seen only once. This material consisted of tumor tissue, taken at baseline. These receptor sequences come from a person between 30 and 80 years old with non-small cell lung cancer.

This clone occurred a few times. The chain employs TRBV11-2 and TRBJ2-7; unclear D gene. The CDR3 contains 14 residues. Trimming pared 5 bases from V and 4 bases from J, leaving 15 bases between. Germline CDR1 and CDR2: SGHAT and FQNNGV. The CDR3 spells CASSLQFSLYEQYF. The DNA for the CDR3 is TGTGCCAGCAGCCTGCAATTTTCCCTGTACGAGCAGTACTTC.

V usage is TRBV5-4 and J usage is TRBJ2-3; a weak D match, TRBD2 (6 bases). Germline V gives CDR1 SGHNT, CDR2 YYREEE (reference sequence). The CDR3 extends over 17 amino acids. The V and J ends lost 4 bases and 6 bases respectively, with 24 bases between them. CDR3 nucleotides: TGTGCCAGCAGCCCCCCAAACGGCGGGACTCAATTGGATACGCAGTATTTT. Its translation is CASSPPNGGTQLDTQYF.

A few counts support this clone. The V gene is TRBV4-1, the J gene TRBJ2-1; tentatively, D is TRBD2 (6 bases). The CDR3 contains 16 residues. Trimming took off 0 bases at V and 5 bases at J, with 14 bases between the two ends. Germline V gene data show CDR1 as MGHRA and CDR2 as YSYEKL. CDR3 protein: CASSQESGVGDNEQFF. The CDR3 DNA reads TGCGCCAGCAGCCAAGAATCGGGGGTAGGGGACAATGAGCAGTTCTTC.

The sample holds one count of this clone. The gene calls are TRBV3-1 (or the pseudogene TRBV3-2) and TRBJ1-2, with a possible D match to TRBD1 (5 bases). The CDR3 is 15 amino acids. V dropped 6 bases and J dropped 8 bases, with 22 bases sitting between them. The V gene's germline CDR1 is LGHDT and CDR2 YNNKEL (reference sequence). The CDR3 is CASSHSGTVPRGYTF. The CDR3 coding sequence is TGTGCCAGCAGTCATTCCGGGACGGTACCGAGGGGCTACACCTTC.

This clone has just a few counts. The genes are TRBV4-1 and TRBJ2-3; possibly TRBD2 for D (6 bases). The CDR3 is 17 residues long. Germline values: CDR1 MGHRA, CDR2 YSYEKL. V gave up 0 bases and J gave up 4 bases, with 17 bases separating them. CDR3 amino acids: CASSQDGRSGVADTQYF. The CDR3 DNA sequence: TGCGCCAGCAGCCAAGATGGGAGATCGGGGGTCGCAGATACGCAGTATTTT.

This chain joins TRBV7-9 and TRBJ1-4; weak D call: TRBD1 (6 bases). Germline V lookup: CDR1 SEHNR, CDR2 FQNEAQ (reference sequence). V was clipped by 2 bases and J by 3 bases, with 16 bases between them. The CDR3 consists of 17 residues. The CDR3 DNA sequence: TGTGCCAGCAGCTTACCCACACAGGGACTCGCTAATGAAAAACTGTTTTTT. Translating it yields CASSLPTQGLANEKLFF.

This clone was observed a few times. The V call is TRBV5-1, the J call TRBJ2-3; a possible D gene is TRBD1 (6 bases). V lost 3 bases, J lost 1 base, and 15 bases lay in between. In germline, CDR1 is SGHRS, CDR2 YFSETQ. This CDR3 is 16 amino acids long. In DNA, the CDR3 is TGCGCCAGCAGCTCCGGACAGACCCTTGGCACAGATACGCAGTATTTT. This codes for CASSSGQTLGTDTQYF.

A few counts support this clone. The gene calls are TRBV21-1 and TRBJ1-2; TRBD1, the D gene given by the table, was not confirmed from the DNA. TRBV21-1 is a recognized pseudogene. There are 15 residues in the CDR3. CDR3 sequence (DNA): TGTGCCAGCAGCTTCCACAGGGGGCGGCAAGAAGGCTACACCTTC. It yields the protein CASSFHRGRQEGYTF.

The CDR3 reads CASSQGDRGGVTEAFF. In nucleotides, the CDR3 is TGTGCCAGCAGCCAAGGGGACAGGGGGGGTGTCACTGAAGCTTTCTTT. V and J are TRBV3-1 (or the pseudogene TRBV3-2) and TRBJ1-1; 11 bases agree with TRBD1. V shed 1 base and J 4 bases; nucleotides not matched to a gene: 5. Germline loops: CDR1 LGHDT, CDR2 YNNKEL (reference sequence). CDR3 length equals 16 residues.

This clone was observed a few times. V usage is TRBV6-5 and J usage is TRBJ2-3; TRBD1 might be the D (5 bases). There are 16 residues in the CDR3. Germline values: CDR1 MNHEY, CDR2 SVGAGI. V lost 4 bases and J 0 bases, leaving 14 bases between the germline ends. CDR3 bases: TGTGCCAGCAGTTGGCAGGGCTCCCCTAGCACAGATACGCAGTATTTT. Its translation: CASSWQGSPSTDTQYF.

The chain links TRBV30 to TRBJ2-1; no firm D call. The CDR3 spans 13 residues. The V end was cut by 3 bases, the J end by 6 bases, with 12 bases between. CDR1 and CDR2 from the germline V gene are GTSNPN and SVGIG (reference sequence). The DNA of the CDR3 is TGTGCCTGGAGAATCCCGACGAGCAATGAGCAGTTCTTC. This sequence encodes CAWRIPTSNEQFF.

The chain has TRBV12-2 and TRBJ2-3; the tabulated D call, TRBD2, remains unverified against the DNA. TRBV12-2 is labeled a pseudogene. CDR3 length: 22 amino acids. The CDR3 sequence is CASRLEGPGLAGAPISTDTQYF. The CDR3, as DNA: TGTGCAAGTCGCTTAGAAGGTCCGGGACTAGCGGGGGCCCCAATTAGCACAGATACGCAGTATTTT.

V and J are TRBV24-1 and TRBJ2-1; D is unresolved. This CDR3 spans 14 amino acids. Trimming took 4 bases from V and 3 from J, leaving 9 bases between them. Germline V gives CDR1 KGHDR, CDR2 SFDVKD. This chain's CDR3 is CATSERFGYNEQFF. Written as DNA, the CDR3 is TGTGCCACCAGTGAGCGGTTCGGCTACAATGAGCAGTTCTTC.

This chain links TRBV28 with TRBJ1-5; D uncertain. The CDR3 runs 15 residues. With 6 bases removed from V and 3 bases from J, the gap between germline ends came to 15 bases. The germline V gene has CDR1 MDHEN and CDR2 SYDVKM. The CDR3, as DNA: TGTGCCAGCAGCCTGGACTTAAATCTCAATCAGCCCCAGCATTTT. Amino acids: CASSLDLNLNQPQHF.

The V and J genes are TRBV12-3 or TRBV12-4 and TRBJ2-7, with D maybe TRBD1 (6 bases). The CDR3 spans 12 residues. V was shortened by 6 bases and J by 4 bases, with 10 bases between the two germline ends. The CDR3 loop reads CASSRTAYEQYF. The CDR3 DNA sequence: TGTGCCAGCAGCAGGACAGCATACGAGCAGTACTTC.

The genes are TRBV6-5 and TRBJ1-4, with D possibly being TRBD1 (6 bases). Germline V lookup: CDR1 MNHEY, CDR2 SVGAGI. V was pared by 0 bases and J by 6 bases, with 11 bases between. The length of the CDR3 is 15 residues. The CDR3 region has the DNA TGTGCCAGCAGTTACTCTGGCAGGGGACATGAAAAACTGTTTTTT. It encodes CASSYSGRGHEKLFF.

This clone occurred a few times. The chain couples TRBV9 to TRBJ2-2; D gene ambiguous. The CDR3 is 14 amino acids. The V end was cut by 0 bases, the J end by 9 bases, with 12 bases between. The germline V gene has CDR1 SGDLS and CDR2 YYNGEE. The CDR3 sequence: CASSVAEGRRELFF. As DNA, the CDR3 is TGTGCCAGCAGCGTAGCGGAAGGGCGGCGGGAGCTGTTTTTT.

The genes are TRBV19 and TRBJ1-1; 11 positions agree with TRBD1. J lost 5 bases, V lost 4 bases, and 9 bases had no gene match. The CDR3 spans 16 residues. CDR1 is LNHDA and CDR2 is SQIVND in the germline V gene (reference sequence). This CDR3 reads CASSTYPGQGGTEAFF. CDR3 sequence (DNA): TGTGCCAGTAGTACCTATCCGGGACAGGGGGGGACTGAAGCTTTCTTT. The full variable domain, in which reference TRBV19 and TRBJ1-1 provide the parts outside the CDR3, is DGGITQSPKYLFRKEGQNVTLSCEQNLNHDAMYWYRQDPGQGLRLIYYSQIVNDFQKGDIAEGYSVSREKKESFPLTVTSAQKNPTAFYLCASSTYPGQGGTEAFFGQGTRLTVV.

The rearrangement uses TRBV10-1 and TRBJ2-7; D not certain. From germline, CDR1 is WNHNN and CDR2 SYGVQD (reference sequence). The V end was cut by 0 bases, the J end by 4 bases, with 10 bases between. This CDR3 is 14 amino acids long. The CDR3 DNA reads as TGCGCCAGCAGTGAGTCTGGCAGAGAGTACGAGCAGTACTTC. It translates to CASSESGREYEQYF.

This clone was seen a handful of times. The V gene is TRBV2, the J gene TRBJ2-5, with TRBD2 matching 8 bases. CDR3 length equals 16 residues. The V and J ends lost 11 bases and 0 bases, in that order; junction bases with no gene match: 14. Germline V lookup: CDR1 SNHLY, CDR2 FYNNEI. CDR3 coding DNA: TGTGCCGCGGCTGGGCTAGCGGGTATTTACCAAGAGACCCAGTACTTC. It is translated as CAAAGLAGIYQETQYF.

The chain links TRBV2 to TRBJ2-1; the match to TRBD2 covers 11 bases. Trimming took 5 bases from V and 1 from J; bases not matched to a gene: 7. The CDR3 spans 17 residues. Looked up from germline, CDR1 is SNHLY and CDR2 is FYNNEI. The CDR3 DNA sequence: TGTGCCAGCAGTAGGCCTAGCGGGAGGATTTCCTACAATGAGCAGTTCTTC. Encoded protein: CASSRPSGRISYNEQFF.